This T cell receptor (beta chain) appears in the sequencing data of a study of blood T cells in healthy people across ages. Germline CDR1 DFQATT, CDR2 SNEGSKA (reference sequence). This CDR3 has 16 amino acids. V dropped 5 bases and J dropped 0; count of bases not matched to a gene: 10. Combining a sample-barcoded 5' primer with a J-beta primer mix, a second PCR ran for roughly 6 to 11 cycles. In TCRdb, the 5' RACE reads were re-called with MiXCR into one record per CDR3 protein. The sample shows about 1.8 million distinct CDR3 sequences, roughly 52% of them seen only once. The TCR was taken from a woman between 35 and 50 years old in good health. Input material: blood. The rearrangement joins TRBV20-1 to TRBJ2-3, with TRBD2 identical over 8 bases. The chain's CDR3 is CSASGGPVPSTDTQYF. CDR3 in DNA: TGCAGTGCTTCGGGGGGGCCAGTCCCTAGCACAGATACGCAGTATTTT.